The T cell receptor beta chain described here comes from a study of T cells in Graves' hyperthyroidism and ophthalmopathy. Study outcomes and limitations: The authors' 13 V-J model separated ophthalmopathy from stable hyperthyroidism. Most expanded thyroid clonotypes above 0.001 recurred in blood.

Looked up from germline, CDR1 is SQVTM and CDR2 is ANQGSEA. This CDR3 comprises 11 residues. This clonotype was seen at least ten times. Its target is not known. Any patient presenting with uncontrolled infection, other autoimmune disease, pregnancy or lactation was left out. Clinical symptoms, serum thyroxine, TRAb, thyroid ultrasound and orbital computed tomography established diagnosis. RNA transcripts provided the source from which TCR beta CDR3 regions were amplified. HTBI primers were employed in a first-round RT-PCR of the TCR CDR3. TCRdb reprocessed the multiplex PCR reads with MiXCR, giving one entry per CDR3 protein. The sample carries hundreds of thousands of distinct CDR3 sequences, about 45% recorded once.

Sequenced: peripheral blood or thyroid tissue (not recorded which). The chain carries TRBV29-1 and TRBJ1-1; TRBD1 might be the D (5 bases). This sequence was found in an adult man with Graves' disease, either hyperthyroidism or ophthalmopathy (not recorded which). The CDR3 here is CGATLNTEAFF. The CDR3 nucleotides read TGCGGGGCTACCCTGAACACTGAAGCTTTCTTT.